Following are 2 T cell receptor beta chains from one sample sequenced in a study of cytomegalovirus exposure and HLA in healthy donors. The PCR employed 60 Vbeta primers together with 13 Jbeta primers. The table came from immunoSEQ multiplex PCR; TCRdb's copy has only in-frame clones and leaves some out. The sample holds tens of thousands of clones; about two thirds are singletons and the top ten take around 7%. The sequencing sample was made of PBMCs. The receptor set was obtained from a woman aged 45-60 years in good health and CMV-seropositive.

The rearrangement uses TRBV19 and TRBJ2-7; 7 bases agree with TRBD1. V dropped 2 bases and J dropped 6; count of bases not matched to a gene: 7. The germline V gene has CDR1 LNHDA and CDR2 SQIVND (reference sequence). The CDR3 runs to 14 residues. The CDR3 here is CASSIRGRFGEQYF. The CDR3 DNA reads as TGTGCCAGTAGTATAAGGGGGCGCTTTGGCGAGCAGTACTTC.

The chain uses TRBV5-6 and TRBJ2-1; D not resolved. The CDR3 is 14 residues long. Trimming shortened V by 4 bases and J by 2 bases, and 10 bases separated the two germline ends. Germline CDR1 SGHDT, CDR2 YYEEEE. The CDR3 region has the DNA TGTGCCAGCAGCCGTCCCCAGGCCTACAATGAGCAGTTCTTC. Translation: CASSRPQAYNEQFF.